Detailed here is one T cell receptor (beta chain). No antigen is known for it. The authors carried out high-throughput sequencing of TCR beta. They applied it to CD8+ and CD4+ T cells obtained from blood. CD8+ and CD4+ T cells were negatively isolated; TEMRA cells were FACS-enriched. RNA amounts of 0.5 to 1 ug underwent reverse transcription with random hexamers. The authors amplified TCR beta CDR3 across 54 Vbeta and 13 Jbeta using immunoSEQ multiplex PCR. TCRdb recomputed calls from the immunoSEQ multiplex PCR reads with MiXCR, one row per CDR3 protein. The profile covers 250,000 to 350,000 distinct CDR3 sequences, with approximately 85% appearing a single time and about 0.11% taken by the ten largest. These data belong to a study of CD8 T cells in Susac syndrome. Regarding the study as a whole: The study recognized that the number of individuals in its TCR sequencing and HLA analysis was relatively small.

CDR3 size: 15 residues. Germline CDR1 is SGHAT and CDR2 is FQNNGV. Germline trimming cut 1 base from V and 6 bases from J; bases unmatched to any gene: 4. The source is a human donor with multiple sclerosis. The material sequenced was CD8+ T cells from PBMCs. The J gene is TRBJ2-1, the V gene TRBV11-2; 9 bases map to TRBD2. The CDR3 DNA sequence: TGTGCCAGCAGCTTAGGGACTAGCGCGACCAATGAGCAGTTCTTC. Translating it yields CASSLGTSATNEQFF.